This is a list of T cell receptor beta chains from one sample in a study of CD8 T cells in ankylosing spondylitis. TCRdb recomputed calls from the 5' RACE reads with MiXCR, one row per CDR3 protein. The sample lists some 140,000 distinct CDR3 sequences, roughly 8.3% occurring once. Sequenced sample: synovial fluid, either unsorted or a sorted T cell fraction (not recorded which). These receptors originate from a male donor with ankylosing spondylitis. Both conserved end residues are part of each CDR3. Fields, in order: D gene, J gene, clone size, CDR3 length, V gene, CDR3 protein. D genes are given only for firm matches. Only some rows state a clone size, as once, few, many or a class for expanded clones.

TRBD2 | TRBJ2-3 | few | 15 | TRBV20-1 | CSAVSGRYSTDTQYF
- | TRBJ1-1 | - | 11 | TRBV2 | CALGGNTEPFF
- | TRBJ2-3 | few | 14 | TRBV29-1 | CSVAPSLGADTQYF
TRBD2 | TRBJ2-3 | many | 16 | TRBV7-8 | CASSPLGTSGPDTQYF
- | TRBJ2-7 | - | 13 | TRBV5-1 | CASSFRPDYEQYF
TRBD1 | TRBJ2-3 | many | 16 | TRBV5-1 | CASSTGTDTSTDTQYF
- | TRBJ1-6 | few | 14 | TRBV6-5 | CASSTGRINSPLHF
- | TRBJ1-2 | many | 14 | TRBV27 | CASSLSETYYGYTF
- | TRBJ2-3 | many | 14 | TRBV20-1 | CSARDPLTEDTQYF
- | TRBJ1-1 | - | 15 | TRBV5-6 | CARGPGWAGPAEAFF
- | TRBJ2-7 | - | 12 | TRBV3-1 | CASSQVVDEQYF
TRBD1 | TRBJ1-1 | many | 13 | TRBV7-2 | CASSRQGLNEAFF
- | TRBJ1-1 | - | 13 | TRBV6-2/TRBV6-3 | CASSSSGVGEAFF
- | TRBJ2-5 | few | 15 | TRBV24-1 | CATSDLSQPAGTQYF
TRBD1 | TRBJ1-2 | few | 15 | TRBV3-1 | CASSPRTGPNYGYTF
- | TRBJ2-3 | - | 14 | TRBV5-4 | CASIPDTAADTQYF
- | TRBJ1-2 | - | 14 | TRBV4-3 | CASSQDLKNYGYTF
- | TRBJ2-7 | - | 13 | TRBV20-1 | CSANDQRWGEQYF
- | TRBJ1-4 | - | 18 | TRBV24-1 | CATSGPQQGHSGDEKLFF
- | TRBJ2-5 | few | 14 | TRBV11-1 | CASSGGGRQETQYF
- | TRBJ1-4 | many | 12 | TRBV2 | CASTGVGEKLFF
TRBD2 | TRBJ2-2 | many | 18 | TRBV11-2 | CASSLDASGRGSTGELFF
TRBD2 | TRBJ2-1 | many | 14 | TRBV20-1 | CSARRSGRTNEQFF
TRBD1 | TRBJ2-3 | many | 16 | TRBV10-3 | CAISGTGTGNTDTQYF
- | TRBJ2-1 | many | 11 | TRBV5-1 | CASRGYNEQFF
- | TRBJ1-2 | many | 13 | TRBV28 | CASSLAGNYGYTF
- | TRBJ1-1 | - | 15 | TRBV4-1 | CASSQAAASGTEAFF
TRBD1 | TRBJ2-2 | many | 14 | TRBV10-1 | CASRQGANTGELFF
- | TRBJ2-1 | many | 17 | TRBV7-9 | CASSSYTGGGYYNEQFF
- | TRBJ2-4 | many | 13 | TRBV28 | CASSLVQLSIQYF
- | TRBJ2-5 | - | 14 | TRBV30 | CAWTPRGPRQTQYF
- | TRBJ2-7 | many | 12 | TRBV29-1 | CSVEGTSNEQYF
- | TRBJ1-3 | - | 14 | TRBV30 | CAWRSVISGNTIYF
- | TRBJ1-2 | - | 13 | TRBV20-1 | CSACSWVSYGYTF
TRBD1 | TRBJ2-2 | few | 15 | TRBV5-1 | CASSLQGAQTGELFF
- | TRBJ2-4 | - | 15 | TRBV5-6 | CASGPGWDLQNIQYF
- | TRBJ1-1 | few | 15 | TRBV11-2 | CASSLDRFRDTEAFF
- | TRBJ1-2 | once | 13 | TRBV20-1 | CSAPRGANYGYTF
- | TRBJ2-3 | many | 15 | TRBV5-1 | CASSLVGISTDTQYF
- | TRBJ2-3 | many | 15 | TRBV5-6 | CASSLQGGSGDTQYF
- | TRBJ2-2 | many | 15 | TRBV2 | CASRGLVANTGELFF
TRBD1 | TRBJ1-2 | many | 18 | TRBV4-2 | CASSQEVSQGALIYGYTF
- | TRBJ2-3 | - | 11 | TRBV6-1 | CASSIMRTQYF
- | TRBJ2-2 | few | 12 | TRBV6-2/TRBV6-3 | CASRRRTGELFF
TRBD1 | TRBJ1-2 | many | 14 | TRBV12-3/TRBV12-4 | CASTPGQGIYGYTF
TRBD1 | TRBJ1-1 | - | 14 | TRBV3-1 | CASSQTGGRAEAFF
- | TRBJ1-5 | - | 15 | TRBV5-1 | CASSVAGDQYQPQHF
TRBD2 | TRBJ2-7 | many | 15 | TRBV5-1 | CASSFTGTRASEQYF
- | TRBJ2-1 | few | 15 | TRBV7-2 | CASSLKTGAYNEQFF
- | TRBJ2-2 | few | 12 | TRBV7-9 | CASSANTGELFF
TRBD2 | TRBJ2-1 | - | 15 | TRBV7-6 | CASSFFGGGRNEQFF
TRBD1 | TRBJ1-2 | many | 13 | TRBV20-1 | CSAGTGRNYGYTF
TRBD1 | TRBJ2-3 | many | 16 | TRBV5-4 | CASSLAPGQGTDTQYF
- | TRBJ2-7 | many | 13 | TRBV28 | CASSSFGPYEQYF
- | TRBJ2-7 | many | 13 | TRBV27 | CASRRTASYEQYF